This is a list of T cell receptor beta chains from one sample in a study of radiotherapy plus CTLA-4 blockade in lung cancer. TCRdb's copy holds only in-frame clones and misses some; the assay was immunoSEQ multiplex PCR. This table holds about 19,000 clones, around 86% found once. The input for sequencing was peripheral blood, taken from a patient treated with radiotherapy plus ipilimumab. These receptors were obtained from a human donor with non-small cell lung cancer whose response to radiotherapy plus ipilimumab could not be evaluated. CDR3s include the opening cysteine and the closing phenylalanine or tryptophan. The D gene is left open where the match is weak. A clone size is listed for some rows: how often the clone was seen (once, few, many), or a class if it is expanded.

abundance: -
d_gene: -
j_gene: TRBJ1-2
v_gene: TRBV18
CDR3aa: CASSPSQEVYGYTF
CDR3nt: TGTGCCAGCTCACCATCGCAGGAGGTCTATGGCTACACCTTC

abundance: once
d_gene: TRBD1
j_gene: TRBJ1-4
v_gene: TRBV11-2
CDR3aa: CASSQDREEKLFF
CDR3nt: TGTGCCAGCAGCCAGGACAGGGAAGAAAAACTGTTTTTT

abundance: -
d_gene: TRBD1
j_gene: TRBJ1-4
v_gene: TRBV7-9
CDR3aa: CASSPGRTGPTNEKLFF
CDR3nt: TGTGCCAGCAGCCCGGGTAGGACAGGCCCAACTAATGAAAAACTGTTTTTT

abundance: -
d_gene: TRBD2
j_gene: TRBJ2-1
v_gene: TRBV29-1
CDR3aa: CSDWTSGDNEQFF
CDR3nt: TGCAGCGACTGGACTAGCGGGGACAATGAGCAGTTCTTC

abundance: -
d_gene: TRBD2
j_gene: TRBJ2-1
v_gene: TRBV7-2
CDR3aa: CASSTGGIGYNEQFF
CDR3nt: TGTGCCAGCAGCACCGGGGGGATCGGCTACAATGAGCAGTTCTTC

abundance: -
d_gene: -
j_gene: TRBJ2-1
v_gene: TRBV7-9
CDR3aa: CASSFPKQGGTYNEQFF
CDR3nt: TGTGCCAGCAGCTTCCCTAAACAGGGCGGCACCTACAATGAGCAGTTCTTC

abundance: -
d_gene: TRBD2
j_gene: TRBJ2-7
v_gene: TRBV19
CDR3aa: CASSIPSGNSYEQYF
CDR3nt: TGTGCCAGTAGTATCCCTAGCGGGAACTCCTACGAGCAGTACTTC

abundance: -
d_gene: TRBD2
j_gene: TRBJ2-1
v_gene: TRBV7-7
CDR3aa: CASSTGLAGAKQFF
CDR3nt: TGTGCTAGCAGCACAGGACTAGCGGGAGCTAAGCAGTTCTTC

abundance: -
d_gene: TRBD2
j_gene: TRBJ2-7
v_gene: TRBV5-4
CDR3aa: CASSWSGSGAYEQYF
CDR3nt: TGTGCCAGCAGCTGGAGCGGGAGCGGGGCCTACGAGCAGTACTTC

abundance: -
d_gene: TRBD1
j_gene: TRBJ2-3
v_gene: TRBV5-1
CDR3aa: CASSFQTGRDTQYF
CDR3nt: TGCGCCAGCAGTTTCCAGACAGGGCGAGATACGCAGTATTTT

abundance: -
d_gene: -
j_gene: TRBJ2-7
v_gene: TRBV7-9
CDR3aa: CASSSEAGAQQYF
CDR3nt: TGTGCCAGCAGCTCGGAAGCCGGAGCCCAGCAGTACTTC

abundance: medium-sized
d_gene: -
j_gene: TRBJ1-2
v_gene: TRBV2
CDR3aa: CASSLRGGQLGKIYGYTF
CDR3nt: TGTGCCAGCAGCCTAAGGGGTGGACAGCTGGGGAAGATCTATGGCTACACCTTC

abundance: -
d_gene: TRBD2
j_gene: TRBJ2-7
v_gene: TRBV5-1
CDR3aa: CASSARLAGGPHEQYF
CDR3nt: TGCGCCAGCAGCGCCAGACTAGCGGGAGGGCCGCACGAGCAGTACTTC

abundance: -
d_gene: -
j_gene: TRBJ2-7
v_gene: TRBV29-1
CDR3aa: CSVITGASYEQYF
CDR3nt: TGCAGCGTTATAACGGGAGCTTCCTACGAGCAGTACTTC

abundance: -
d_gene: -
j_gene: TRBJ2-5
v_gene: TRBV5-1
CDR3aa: CASSLVQGYQETQYF
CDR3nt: TGCGCCAGCAGCTTGGTTCAGGGGTACCAAGAGACCCAGTACTTC

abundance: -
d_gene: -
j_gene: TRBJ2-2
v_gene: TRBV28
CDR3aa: CASSRAGNTGELFF
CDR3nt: TGTGCCAGCAGTCGCGCGGGAAACACCGGGGAGCTGTTTTTT

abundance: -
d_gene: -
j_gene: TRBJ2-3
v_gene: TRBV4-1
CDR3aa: CASSITLSQGTQYF
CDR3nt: TGCGCCAGCAGCATTACCCTTAGCCAAGGTACGCAGTATTTT

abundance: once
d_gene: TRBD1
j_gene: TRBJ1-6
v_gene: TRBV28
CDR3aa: CASSPRDRGRVTPLHF
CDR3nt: TGTGCCAGCAGCCCCCGGGACAGGGGGCGGGTGACACCCCTCCACTTT

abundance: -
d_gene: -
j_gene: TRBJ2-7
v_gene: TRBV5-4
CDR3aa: CASSSGYEQYF
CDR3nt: TGTGCCAGCAGCTCAGGCTACGAGCAGTACTTC

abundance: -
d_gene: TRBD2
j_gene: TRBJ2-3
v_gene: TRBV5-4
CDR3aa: CASSPDGGGTDTQYF
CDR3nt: TGTGCCAGCAGCCCGGATGGCGGGGGAACAGATACGCAGTATTTT

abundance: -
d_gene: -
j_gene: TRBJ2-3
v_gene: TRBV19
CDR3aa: CASSIGAGALRDTQYF
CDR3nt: TGTGCCAGTAGTATTGGTGCGGGGGCCTTAAGAGATACGCAGTATTTT

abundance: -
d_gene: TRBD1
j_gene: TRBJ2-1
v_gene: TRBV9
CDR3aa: CASSWTGGTYNEQFF
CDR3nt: TGTGCCAGCAGCTGGACAGGGGGCACCTACAATGAGCAGTTCTTC

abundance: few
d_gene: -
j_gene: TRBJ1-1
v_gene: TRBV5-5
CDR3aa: CASSLSWWARNTEAFF
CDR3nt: TGTGCCAGCAGCTTGAGTTGGTGGGCGAGGAACACTGAAGCTTTCTTT

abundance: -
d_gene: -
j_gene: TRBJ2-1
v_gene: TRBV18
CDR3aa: CASSRGSGGYNEQFF
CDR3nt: TGTGCCAGCTCTCGGGGGAGCGGAGGATACAATGAGCAGTTCTTC